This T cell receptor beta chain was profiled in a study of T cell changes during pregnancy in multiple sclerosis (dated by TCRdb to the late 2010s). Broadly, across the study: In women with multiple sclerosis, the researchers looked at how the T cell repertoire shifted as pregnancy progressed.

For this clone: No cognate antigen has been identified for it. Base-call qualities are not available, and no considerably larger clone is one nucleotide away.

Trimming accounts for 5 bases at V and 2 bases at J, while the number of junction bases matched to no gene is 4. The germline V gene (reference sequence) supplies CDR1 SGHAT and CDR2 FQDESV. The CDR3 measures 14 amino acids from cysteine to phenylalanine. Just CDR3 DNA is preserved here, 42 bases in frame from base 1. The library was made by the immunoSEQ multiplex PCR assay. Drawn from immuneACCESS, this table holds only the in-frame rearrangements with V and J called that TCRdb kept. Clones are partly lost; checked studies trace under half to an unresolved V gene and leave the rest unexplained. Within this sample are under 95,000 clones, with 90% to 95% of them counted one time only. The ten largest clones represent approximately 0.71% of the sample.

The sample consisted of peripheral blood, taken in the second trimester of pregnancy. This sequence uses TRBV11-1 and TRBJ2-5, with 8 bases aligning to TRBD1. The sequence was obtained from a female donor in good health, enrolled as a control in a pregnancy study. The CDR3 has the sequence CASSNRGDQETQYF. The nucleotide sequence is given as TGTGCCAGCAGCAACAGGGGGGATCAAGAGACCCAGTACTTC.